These T cell receptor beta chains were read from a single sample in a study of early T cells in non-severe SARS-CoV-2 infection. A single record per CDR3 protein comes from TCRdb applying MiXCR to the 5' RACE reads. Altogether 98,000 or so distinct CDR3 sequences are present, 9.5% to 12% being singletons, with the ten largest covering 5.1%. Sequenced input: whole blood. The receptors here all came from an adult who was a healthcare worker with PCR-confirmed SARS-CoV-2 infection or an uninfected control (not recorded which). Each CDR3 is given with its conserved first and last residue. The order of the fields is J gene, V gene, D gene, clone size, CDR3 protein, CDR3 DNA. D genes are given only for firm matches. Expanded clones are given a class, and other clones once, few, many or no size at all.

>TRBJ2-4|TRBV5-5|.|.
CASSLGQNKNIQYF
TGTGCCAGCAGCTTAGGACAGAACAAAAACATTCAGTACTTC
>TRBJ1-1|TRBV11-2|.|many
CASSLEMGSIRMNTEAFF
TGTGCCAGCAGCCTAGAGATGGGTTCGATTCGGATGAACACTGAAGCTTTCTTT
>TRBJ1-2|TRBV29-1|.|few
CSSWVGSSYTF
TGCAGCTCCTGGGTAGGGAGTAGCTACACCTTC
>TRBJ2-1|TRBV2|.|few
CASSYHLEQFF
TGTGCCAGCAGTTACCATCTTGAGCAGTTCTTC
>TRBJ2-3|TRBV11-2|TRBD2|many
CASSRTPSGGFTDTQYF
TGTGCCAGCAGCCGCACTCCTAGCGGGGGGTTCACAGATACGCAGTATTTT
>TRBJ2-7|TRBV5-1|.|.
CASSPGQGVREQYF
TGCGCCAGCAGCCCGGGACAAGGGGTACGGGAGCAGTACTTC
>TRBJ2-7|TRBV9|TRBD1|many
CASRDRVAYEQYF
TGTGCCAGCAGGGACAGGGTTGCGTACGAGCAGTACTTC
>TRBJ2-1|TRBV18|TRBD2|many
CASSKAGLAGGYYNEQFF
TGTGCCAGCTCGAAGGCGGGACTAGCGGGAGGCTACTACAATGAGCAGTTCTTC
>TRBJ2-7|TRBV4-1|.|few
CASSHLQTERGSYEQYF
TGCGCCAGCAGCCACCTCCAAACAGAGCGAGGCTCCTACGAGCAGTACTTC
>TRBJ1-1|TRBV15|.|.
CATSRDGANTEAFF
TGTGCCACCAGCAGAGACGGGGCGAACACTGAAGCTTTCTTT
>TRBJ1-3|TRBV25-1|TRBD1|few
CASSGGTGSGNTIYF
TGTGCCAGCAGTGGGGGGACAGGGTCAGGAAACACCATATATTTT
>TRBJ1-5|TRBV4-1|.|many
CASSQVDMGFSNQPQHF
TGCGCCAGCAGCCAAGTAGACATGGGGTTTAGCAATCAGCCCCAGCATTTT
>TRBJ1-1|TRBV28|.|.
CASSLVEGWRKNTEAFF
TGTGCCAGCAGTTTAGTGGAAGGGTGGCGGAAGAACACTGAAGCTTTCTTT
>TRBJ1-2|TRBV9|.|many
CASSVEGRAGYGYTF
TGTGCCAGCAGCGTAGAGGGCCGGGCGGGCTATGGCTACACCTTC
>TRBJ1-1|TRBV6-1|.|many
CASSEAPGVPTEAFF
TGTGCCAGCAGTGAAGCGCCAGGGGTGCCCACTGAAGCTTTCTTT
>TRBJ1-2|TRBV5-6|.|many
CASSSRHEQALFYGYTF
TGTGCCAGCAGCTCCCGACACGAGCAAGCGTTGTTCTATGGCTACACCTTC
>TRBJ2-4|TRBV11-2|.|few
CASSLDRSDLAKNIQYF
TGTGCCAGCAGCTTAGATCGGTCAGACCTAGCCAAAAACATTCAGTACTTC
>TRBJ1-6|TRBV28|.|many
CASSFWDKNNSPLHF
TGTGCCAGCAGTTTCTGGGACAAGAATAATTCACCCCTCCACTTT
>TRBJ2-5|TRBV5-1|TRBD2|.
CASSSLAGVETQYF
TGCGCCAGCAGCTCCTTGGCGGGAGTTGAGACCCAGTACTTC
>TRBJ1-4|TRBV3-1|.|many
CASSPKGEKLFF
TGTGCCAGCAGCCCGAAGGGGGAAAAACTGTTTTTT
>TRBJ2-3|TRBV4-1|.|many
CASSQVQGTDTQYF
TGCGCCAGCAGCCAAGTTCAGGGTACAGATACGCAGTATTTT
>TRBJ1-1|TRBV30|.|many
CAWRAVLGSVNTEAFF
TGTGCCTGGAGGGCTGTTCTGGGATCCGTGAACACTGAAGCTTTCTTT
>TRBJ1-2|TRBV12-3/TRBV12-4|.|many
CASSFQGTGGYTF
TGTGCCAGCAGTTTTCAGGGGACGGGTGGCTACACCTTC
>TRBJ2-5|TRBV7-9|.|many
CASSTAQGPRTQYF
TGTGCCAGCAGCACGGCCCAGGGCCCCAGGACCCAGTACTTC
>TRBJ2-7|TRBV10-1|TRBD1|few
CASSESTGGHYEQYF
TGCGCCAGCAGTGAGTCGACAGGGGGGCACTACGAGCAGTACTTC
>TRBJ2-7|TRBV3-1|.|many
CASSQVYPSYEQYF
TGTGCCAGCAGCCAAGTCTATCCCTCCTACGAGCAGTACTTC
>TRBJ2-1|TRBV2|.|many
CASSGYNEQFF
TGTGCCAGCAGTGGATACAATGAGCAGTTCTTC
>TRBJ1-2|TRBV4-1|.|.
CASSPQAGGDYGYTF
TGCGCCAGCAGCCCGCAGGCGGGGGGTGACTATGGCTACACCTTC
>TRBJ1-2|TRBV9|TRBD1|.
CASSVTRDRGNDGYTF
TGTGCCAGCAGCGTGACCCGGGACAGGGGGAATGATGGCTACACCTTC
>TRBJ2-3|TRBV28|.|many
CASSPGEGGPTDTQYF
TGTGCCAGCAGCCCCGGAGAGGGCGGCCCCACAGATACGCAGTATTTT
>TRBJ2-2|TRBV24-1|.|many
CATSDRRVIGTGELFF
TGTGCCACCAGTGATAGGAGGGTTATCGGCACCGGGGAGCTGTTTTTT
>TRBJ2-7|TRBV11-2|TRBD2|.
CASSQGLAGVGYEQYF
TGTGCCAGCAGCCAAGGACTAGCGGGAGTCGGCTACGAGCAGTACTTC
>TRBJ1-4|TRBV12-3/TRBV12-4|.|few
CASSLMAGYEKLFF
TGTGCCAGCAGTTTAATGGCTGGATATGAAAAACTGTTTTTT
>TRBJ1-1|TRBV12-5|.|once
CASGFHGGPTEAFF
TGTGCTAGTGGTTTCCACGGAGGCCCCACTGAAGCTTTCTTT
>TRBJ2-3|TRBV5-1|.|.
CASSLGGPADTQYF
TGCGCCAGCAGCTTGGGGGGGCCTGCAGATACGCAGTATTTT
>TRBJ2-3|TRBV4-2|.|few
CASSQGLGASTDTQYF
TGTGCCAGCAGCCAGGGGCTCGGAGCTAGCACAGATACGCAGTATTTT
>TRBJ1-1|TRBV12-3/TRBV12-4|.|few
CASSFATVTEAFF
TGTGCCAGCAGTTTTGCAACTGTTACTGAAGCTTTCTTT
>TRBJ1-1|TRBV29-1|.|many
CSVERHHTEAFF
TGCAGCGTCGAGAGACACCACACTGAAGCTTTCTTT
>TRBJ2-7|TRBV20-1|TRBD2|few
CSAPTSGREGEQYF
TGCAGTGCCCCGACTAGCGGGAGGGAAGGCGAGCAGTACTTC
>TRBJ1-4|TRBV3-1|.|many
CASSPDGGANEKLFF
TGTGCCAGCAGCCCGGACGGGGGTGCTAATGAAAAACTGTTTTTT
>TRBJ2-7|TRBV28|TRBD1|.
CASSWTGDAYEQYF
TGTGCCAGCAGCTGGACAGGGGACGCCTACGAGCAGTACTTC
>TRBJ1-6|TRBV20-1|TRBD1|.
CSARDRIGTENSPLHF
TGCAGTGCTAGAGATCGGATAGGGACAGAGAATTCACCCCTCCACTTT
>TRBJ2-5|TRBV11-2|TRBD1|.
CASSLVVGTAILQETQYF
TGTGCCAGCAGCTTAGTAGTTGGGACAGCAATACTCCAAGAGACCCAGTACTTC
>TRBJ2-5|TRBV7-9|.|.
CASSFSPQETQYF
TGTGCCAGCAGCTTTAGTCCCCAAGAGACCCAGTACTTC
>TRBJ2-1|TRBV7-7|TRBD1|.
CASSLGGGRYNEQFF
TGTGCCAGCAGCTTAGGAGGGGGCCGCTACAATGAGCAGTTCTTC